These T cell receptor beta chains were read from a single sample in a study of cytomegalovirus exposure and HLA in healthy donors. The data were produced by immunoSEQ multiplex PCR, yet TCRdb's version contains in-frame clones alone and is incomplete. Here the sample spans about 98,000 clones, over 65% being singletons. Sequencing was done on a sample of PBMCs. Receptor source: a male donor in good health and CMV-seronegative. Both conserved end residues are part of each CDR3. A D gene is named only where the DNA matches it firmly. Part of the rows lack a size; the others show once, few, many or a class for expanded clones.

length: 15; D: TRBD2; V: TRBV6-5; size: .; J: TRBJ2-7; DNA: TGTGCCAGCAGTTTAGGGACTAGCGGGAGGCACGAGCAGTACTTC; CDR3: CASSLGTSGRHEQYF
length: 15; D: .; V: TRBV7-9; size: .; J: TRBJ1-4; DNA: TGTGCCAGCAGCTCAGAAAAGGGCGGGCGTGAAAAACTGTTTTTT; CDR3: CASSSEKGGREKLFF
length: 12; D: .; V: TRBV27; size: .; J: TRBJ2-7; DNA: TGTGCCAGCCGAACCGGGGCCTACGAGCAGTACTTC; CDR3: CASRTGAYEQYF
length: 15; D: .; V: TRBV5-6; size: .; J: TRBJ2-3; DNA: TGTGCCAGCAGCTTGGATGGGAGCCGCACAGATACGCAGTATTTT; CDR3: CASSLDGSRTDTQYF
length: 12; D: TRBD1; V: TRBV19; size: once; J: TRBJ1-2; DNA: TGTGCCAGTAGTGGGACAGTCTATGGCTACACCTTC; CDR3: CASSGTVYGYTF
length: 14; D: .; V: TRBV29-1; size: .; J: TRBJ2-1; DNA: TGCAGCACCCGACAGGACCAAGATGTGGGTGAGCAGTTCTTC; CDR3: CSTRQDQDVGEQFF
length: 15; D: TRBD1; V: TRBV5-8; size: .; J: TRBJ1-2; DNA: TGTGCCAGCAGCTCTCGGACAGGGAGCGTCTATGGCTACACCTTC; CDR3: CASSSRTGSVYGYTF
length: 14; D: .; V: TRBV25-1; size: .; J: TRBJ2-2; DNA: TGTGCCAGCAGTGTCGGGGGTCAAAACGGGGAGCTGTTTTTT; CDR3: CASSVGGQNGELFF
length: 14; D: TRBD2; V: TRBV6-6; size: .; J: TRBJ2-7; DNA: TGTGCCAGCAGTTACACTAGCGGGACGTACGAGCAGTACTTC; CDR3: CASSYTSGTYEQYF
length: 12; D: .; V: TRBV4-1; size: .; J: TRBJ1-3; DNA: TGCGCCAGCAGCCAAACAGGAAACACCATATATTTT; CDR3: CASSQTGNTIYF
length: 17; D: TRBD1; V: TRBV15; size: once; J: TRBJ1-2; DNA: TGTGCCACCAGCAGAGATTTGGGGACAGCCGAAGGCTATGGCTACACCTTC; CDR3: CATSRDLGTAEGYGYTF
length: 14; D: TRBD1; V: TRBV2; size: .; J: TRBJ1-2; DNA: TGTGCCAGCAGTGGGACAGGGGGCCGATATGGCTACACCTTC; CDR3: CASSGTGGRYGYTF
length: 16; D: TRBD1; V: TRBV27; size: few; J: TRBJ1-5; DNA: TGTGCCAGCAGTCCTCAATCGGGACAGTTCAATCAGCCCCAGCATTTT; CDR3: CASSPQSGQFNQPQHF
length: 15; D: .; V: TRBV10-3; size: .; J: TRBJ2-5; DNA: TGTGCCATCAGTGAGTCTAGTACTCACCAAGAGACCCAGTACTTC; CDR3: CAISESSTHQETQYF
length: 15; D: TRBD1; V: TRBV29-1; size: once; J: TRBJ2-7; DNA: TGCAGCGTGGGGACAGGGGGCGCCCAAGTCTACGAGCAGTACTTC; CDR3: CSVGTGGAQVYEQYF
length: 14; D: .; V: TRBV29-1; size: .; J: TRBJ2-5; DNA: TGCAGCGTTGTGACCCAGGGGAACCAAGAGACCCAGTACTTC; CDR3: CSVVTQGNQETQYF
length: 15; D: .; V: TRBV7-9; size: .; J: TRBJ1-2; DNA: TGTGCCAGCAGCTTGTGGGGACAAGATTTGGATGGCTACACCTTC; CDR3: CASSLWGQDLDGYTF
length: 14; D: .; V: TRBV9; size: .; J: TRBJ1-4; DNA: TGTGCCAGCAGCGTAGCAGGGGATGGAGAAAAACTGTTTTTT; CDR3: CASSVAGDGEKLFF
length: 15; D: TRBD1; V: TRBV27; size: medium-sized; J: TRBJ1-2; DNA: TGTGCCAGCAGTCCAGGGACAGGGGGGAGGTATGGCTACACCTTC; CDR3: CASSPGTGGRYGYTF
length: 15; D: TRBD1; V: TRBV9; size: .; J: TRBJ2-7; DNA: TGTGCCAGCAGCGTTAAGGGACAGCCCAACGGCGGGCAGTACTTC; CDR3: CASSVKGQPNGGQYF
length: 15; D: TRBD1; V: TRBV7-2; size: .; J: TRBJ2-7; DNA: TGTGCCAGCAGCTTCCAACGGGACAGACCCTACGAGCAGTACTTC; CDR3: CASSFQRDRPYEQYF
length: 14; D: .; V: TRBV9; size: .; J: TRBJ2-7; DNA: TGTGCCAGCAGCGTAGACGGCGGGCCGGGAGAGCAGTACTTC; CDR3: CASSVDGGPGEQYF
length: 17; D: .; V: TRBV13; size: .; J: TRBJ2-6; DNA: TGTGCCAGCAGCTTAGGGACGGGGAGCTCTGGGGCCAACGTCCTGACTTTC; CDR3: CASSLGTGSSGANVLTF
length: 15; D: TRBD1; V: TRBV5-8; size: .; J: TRBJ2-7; DNA: TGTGCCAGCAGCCCTCCGGGACAGTGGGTGGGCGAGCAGTACTTC; CDR3: CASSPPGQWVGEQYF
length: 15; D: TRBD1; V: TRBV6-5; size: .; J: TRBJ1-1; DNA: TGTGCCAGCAGGGGGACAGGGGGCATGGGCACTGAAGCTTTCTTT; CDR3: CASRGTGGMGTEAFF
length: 14; D: .; V: TRBV11-3; size: .; J: TRBJ2-7; DNA: TGTGCCAGCAGCTTCGAGCACGGAGGCTACGAGCAGTACTTC; CDR3: CASSFEHGGYEQYF
length: 13; D: .; V: TRBV7-3; size: once; J: TRBJ2-5; DNA: TGTGCCAGCAGCTTATTGGGGCTGGAGACCCAGTACTTC; CDR3: CASSLLGLETQYF
length: 16; D: .; V: TRBV27; size: .; J: TRBJ1-2; DNA: TGTGCCAGCAGTTTCCTACAGGGTTCAAGTAACTATGGCTACACCTTC; CDR3: CASSFLQGSSNYGYTF
length: 14; D: .; V: TRBV28; size: .; J: TRBJ1-4; DNA: TGTGCCAGCACAGCCGGGGCAACTAATGAAAAACTGTTTTTT; CDR3: CASTAGATNEKLFF
length: 14; D: TRBD2; V: TRBV29-1; size: .; J: TRBJ2-2; DNA: TGCAGCGTCCAAACTAGCGGGGGCACCGGGGAGCTGTTTTTT; CDR3: CSVQTSGGTGELFF
length: 16; D: TRBD1; V: TRBV5-1; size: .; J: TRBJ2-5; DNA: TGCGCCAGCAGCCACCTCTCGAGGGACAGCCAAGAGACCCAGTACTTC; CDR3: CASSHLSRDSQETQYF
length: 13; D: .; V: TRBV6-1; size: .; J: TRBJ2-7; DNA: TGTGCCAGCAGTGAATCCTCAGCGAGCGAGCAGTACTTC; CDR3: CASSESSASEQYF
length: 16; D: .; V: TRBV7-3; size: .; J: TRBJ1-1; DNA: TGTGCCAGCAGCTTAACGGGTGGGTGGGCGAACACTGAAGCTTTCTTT; CDR3: CASSLTGGWANTEAFF
length: 16; D: .; V: TRBV5-4; size: .; J: TRBJ2-7; DNA: TGTGCCAGCAGCCCTTTGAGGGGGGGAGGCTTCTACGAGCAGTACTTC; CDR3: CASSPLRGGGFYEQYF
length: 12; D: .; V: TRBV6-6; size: .; J: TRBJ2-1; DNA: TGTGCCAGCAGTTCCCTCGGTCCTGAGCAGTTCTTC; CDR3: CASSSLGPEQFF
length: 9; D: .; V: TRBV6-5; size: .; J: TRBJ1-2; DNA: TGTGCCAGCGGGATGGACTTGACCTTC; CDR3: CASGMDLTF
length: 15; D: TRBD2; V: TRBV7-2; size: once; J: TRBJ2-2; DNA: TGTGCCAGCAGCCCGACTAGCGGGAACACCGGGGAGCTGTTTTTT; CDR3: CASSPTSGNTGELFF
length: 15; D: TRBD1; V: TRBV29-1; size: .; J: TRBJ2-1; DNA: TGCAGCGTTGACCTTCCGGGACAGGGTTTGAATGAGCAGTTCTTC; CDR3: CSVDLPGQGLNEQFF
length: 13; D: .; V: TRBV7-3; size: .; J: TRBJ2-5; DNA: TGTGCCAGCAGCTTAGTAACAGGAGAGACCCAGTACTTC; CDR3: CASSLVTGETQYF
length: 18; D: TRBD2; V: TRBV28; size: .; J: TRBJ2-2; DNA: TGTGCCAGCAGTTTTTTAGGCTCTAGCGGGAGGGGCACCGGGGAGCTGTTTTTT; CDR3: CASSFLGSSGRGTGELFF
length: 15; D: TRBD2; V: TRBV9; size: .; J: TRBJ2-7; DNA: TGTGCCAGCAGCGTAGGGGTAGCGGGGGCCTACGAGCAGTACTTC; CDR3: CASSVGVAGAYEQYF
length: 11; D: .; V: TRBV7-6; size: .; J: TRBJ1-1; DNA: TGTGCCAGCAGCGGGGGCCGAGGGGCTTTCTTT; CDR3: CASSGGRGAFF
length: 16; D: .; V: TRBV4-3; size: .; J: TRBJ2-2; DNA: TGCGCCAGCAGCCAAGATTCCAGGTTCGACACCGGGGAGCTGTTTTTT; CDR3: CASSQDSRFDTGELFF
length: 21; D: TRBD1; V: TRBV4-2; size: .; J: TRBJ1-5; DNA: TGTGCCAGCAGCCAAGAACCTGCAGGGGGCGCGAGACGGGATAGCAATCAGCCCCAGCATTTT; CDR3: CASSQEPAGGARRDSNQPQHF
length: 14; D: .; V: TRBV6-6; size: .; J: TRBJ2-7; DNA: TGTGCCAGCAGTTACTCGGGTGTGGAGTACGAGCAGTACTTC; CDR3: CASSYSGVEYEQYF
length: 16; D: TRBD1; V: TRBV27; size: few; J: TRBJ2-7; DNA: TGTGCCAGCAGACCTCGGACAGGGTTAGTTTTGGACGAGCAGTACTTC; CDR3: CASRPRTGLVLDEQYF
length: 16; D: TRBD2; V: TRBV10-3; size: .; J: TRBJ2-1; DNA: TGTGCCATCAGCGGACTATCTAGCGGGAGGAACAATGAGCAGTTCTTC; CDR3: CAISGLSSGRNNEQFF
length: 15; D: TRBD1; V: TRBV30; size: once; J: TRBJ2-3; DNA: TGTGCCTGGAGTGTTGGGACAGGGGATCTGGATACGCAGTATTTT; CDR3: CAWSVGTGDLDTQYF
length: 19; D: TRBD2; V: TRBV28; size: .; J: TRBJ2-1; DNA: TGTGCCAGCATCGCCCCGGGGCTAGCGGGCAGGGACGCCTACAATGAGCAGTTCTTC; CDR3: CASIAPGLAGRDAYNEQFF
length: 14; D: .; V: TRBV9; size: .; J: TRBJ2-2; DNA: TGTGCCAGCAGCGGGAGGGAGGTTACCGGGGAGCTGTTTTTT; CDR3: CASSGREVTGELFF
length: 18; D: TRBD1; V: TRBV5-6; size: .; J: TRBJ2-5; DNA: TGTGCCAGCAGCACCGGGACAGGGGCTCCATGGCTGACGGAGACCCAGTACTTC; CDR3: CASSTGTGAPWLTETQYF
length: 14; D: .; V: TRBV18; size: .; J: TRBJ1-5; DNA: TGTGCCAGCTCACCAAGGGAGGGCAATCAGCCCCAGCATTTT; CDR3: CASSPREGNQPQHF